This TCR beta chain was captured by sequencing in a study of OX40 agonist ivuxolimab in advanced cancers. TCRdb's copy holds only in-frame clones and misses some; the assay was immunoSEQ multiplex PCR. Of about 64,000 clones listed, roughly nine tenths are singletons. As regards this clone: Its antigen is unknown.

General observations from the study: Low normalized T-cell clonal expansion also characterized some of the nonresponders.

This CDR3 is 13 amino acids long. V dropped 1 base and J dropped 5 bases, with 6 bases sitting between them. Germline CDR1 SGHRS, CDR2 YFSETQ. The receptor comes from an adult with an advanced solid tumor such as melanoma, head and neck, liver or kidney cancer. The chain employs TRBV5-1 and TRBJ2-2, with D uncertain. Sequenced material: CD4+ or CD8+ T cells sorted from blood, taken in a trial of the OX40 agonist ivuxolimab. The CDR3 DNA reads as TGCGCCAGCAGCTTGAGGGTAACCGGGGAGCTGTTTTTT. This codes for CASSLRVTGELFF.